A single sample is the source of the 4 T cell receptor beta chains below, sequenced in a study of blood T cell repertoires in COVID-19. The data were produced by immunoSEQ multiplex PCR, yet TCRdb's version contains in-frame clones alone and is incomplete. Altogether 100,000 to 150,000 clones are present, 65% to 85% being singletons, with the ten largest covering approximately 6.3%. Sequences were obtained from peripheral blood. The source is an elderly man with active or convalescent COVID-19.

The chain links TRBV10-1 to TRBJ1-3; 7 bases fit TRBD1. The trim removed 7 bases at V and 0 bases at J, leaving 24 bases unmatched. The CDR3 is made up of 21 amino acids. The germline V gene has CDR1 WNHNN and CDR2 SYGVQD (reference sequence). The chain's CDR3 is CASKSLRGRNKNSHSGNTIYF. CDR3 DNA sequence: TGCGCCAGCAAGAGCTTGAGGGGGCGGAATAAAAACTCCCACTCTGGAAACACCATATATTTT.

This clone was detected only once. The V call is TRBV7-9, the J call TRBJ1-6; D unclear. The CDR3 is 17 amino acids. Germline assignment: CDR1 SEHNR and CDR2 FQNEAQ (reference sequence). The germline V and J ends were trimmed by 3 bases and 6 bases, with 18 bases remaining between them. The CDR3 nucleotides read TGTGCCAGCAGCTTGGGATCTGCGGGCCTGACTAATTCACCCCTCCACTTT. Protein product: CASSLGSAGLTNSPLHF.

This clone was recorded a few times. The chain combines TRBV28 with TRBJ2-7; a possible D gene is TRBD1 (5 bases). The CDR3 contains 16 residues. The V gene's germline CDR1 is MDHEN and CDR2 SYDVKM. Trimming removed 6 bases from V and 0 bases from J, with 18 bases in between. CDR3 bases: TGTGCCAGCAGCCTTACCCTTAGGACACTCTCCTACGAGCAGTACTTC. Its protein is CASSLTLRTLSYEQYF.

The chain combines TRBV29-1 with TRBJ1-4, with TRBD1 matching 7 bases. Germline V lookup: CDR1 SQVTM, CDR2 ANQGSEA. The ends lost 4 bases at V and 4 bases at J; junction bases unmatched: 9. The CDR3 covers 15 residues. This CDR3 is CSVVSTGDGNEKLFF. The CDR3 coding sequence is TGCAGCGTTGTGTCTACAGGGGACGGTAATGAAAAACTGTTTTTT.